A selection of T cell receptor beta chains follows, all from one sample in a study of vaccination and CD4 T cells after COVID-19. TCRdb redid the calling of the PCR reads with MiXCR, one entry per CDR3 protein. The sample lists roughly 15,000 distinct CDR3 sequences; under 50% were seen once. Their target antigens are unknown. Sample: CD4+ T cells from blood, cultured in vitro. These receptors were taken from a human donor who had recovered from COVID-19. The CDR3 runs from the conserved cysteine through the conserved F or W. A D gene is named only where the DNA matches it firmly. A clone size is listed for some rows: how often the clone was seen (once, few, many), or a class if it is expanded.

V: TRBV2
D: TRBD1
size: medium-sized
J: TRBJ1-2
DNA: TGTGCCAGCAGTGATTGGCAGGGGGATGGCTACACCTTC
CDR3: CASSDWQGDGYTF

V: TRBV7-2
D: .
size: few
J: TRBJ2-3
DNA: TGTGCCAGCAGCTTAGGCGCCCCTGGAGGCGCAGATACGCAGTATTTT
CDR3: CASSLGAPGGADTQYF

V: TRBV20-1
D: TRBD2
size: .
J: TRBJ2-1
DNA: TGCAGTGCTAGAGATAGGTGGCGGGGGGTACACAATGAGCAGTTCTTC
CDR3: CSARDRWRGVHNEQFF

V: TRBV20-1
D: .
size: .
J: TRBJ2-7
DNA: TGCAGTGCCCTTGGACCCTCGGGTGAGCAGTACTTC
CDR3: CSALGPSGEQYF

V: TRBV7-9
D: .
size: .
J: TRBJ2-7
DNA: TGTGCCAGCAGCCTCGGGACCCTTATGACCTACGAGCAGTACTTC
CDR3: CASSLGTLMTYEQYF

V: TRBV6-1
D: .
size: .
J: TRBJ2-3
DNA: TGTGCCAGCAGACAGGGAAGGACGGCAGATACGCAGTATTTT
CDR3: CASRQGRTADTQYF

V: TRBV7-9
D: .
size: .
J: TRBJ2-6
DNA: TGTGCCAGCAGCTACCCTGGGGCCAACGTCCTGACTTTC
CDR3: CASSYPGANVLTF

V: TRBV5-1
D: .
size: .
J: TRBJ1-2
DNA: TGCGCCAGCAGCCCGGACAGTGGGGGCTATGGCTACACCTTC
CDR3: CASSPDSGGYGYTF

V: TRBV28
D: TRBD1
size: .
J: TRBJ1-2
DNA: TGTGCCAGCAGTTTCGGGGACAGGGGGCAAGGAGGCTACACCTTC
CDR3: CASSFGDRGQGGYTF

V: TRBV10-3
D: TRBD1
size: .
J: TRBJ1-6
DNA: TGTGCCATCACCGGGGGACAGCTTAATTCACCCCTCCACTTT
CDR3: CAITGGQLNSPLHF

V: TRBV20-1
D: .
size: .
J: TRBJ2-5
DNA: TGCAGTGCTAGAGATCCTAGCGTGGGGGTCGAGACCCAGTACTTC
CDR3: CSARDPSVGVETQYF

V: TRBV20-1
D: .
size: few
J: TRBJ1-5
DNA: TGCAGCGCGGACCGGGCCGCATATAGCAATCAGCCCCAGCATTTT
CDR3: CSADRAAYSNQPQHF

V: TRBV25-1
D: .
size: once
J: TRBJ2-3
DNA: TGTGCCAGCACGGTTGGTGCTAGCACAGATACGCAGTATTTT
CDR3: CASTVGASTDTQYF

V: TRBV11-2
D: .
size: few
J: TRBJ2-7
DNA: TGTGCCAGCAGCCAAGGACAGACGACCTACGAGCAGTACTTC
CDR3: CASSQGQTTYEQYF

V: TRBV30
D: TRBD1
size: .
J: TRBJ1-6
DNA: TGTGCCTGGAGCGTAGGGACAGGGGTTAATTCACCCCTCCACTTT
CDR3: CAWSVGTGVNSPLHF

V: TRBV28
D: TRBD1
size: .
J: TRBJ2-7
DNA: TGTGCCAGCAGTCTGGGACAGGGGTACGAGCAGTACTTC
CDR3: CASSLGQGYEQYF

V: TRBV28
D: .
size: .
J: TRBJ2-7
DNA: TGTGCCAGCAGTCTACCTGAACTATACGAGCAGTACTTC
CDR3: CASSLPELYEQYF

V: TRBV14
D: TRBD2
size: .
J: TRBJ2-5
DNA: TGTGCCAGCAGCCTGACCGGGACTAGCGGTAAGTACCAAGAGACCCAGTACTTC
CDR3: CASSLTGTSGKYQETQYF

V: TRBV27
D: TRBD1
size: .
J: TRBJ2-7
DNA: TGTGCCAGCAGCCTAGACCCTTGGGACAGGGGGCAATTCGGGGAGCAGTACTTC
CDR3: CASSLDPWDRGQFGEQYF

V: TRBV7-3
D: .
size: .
J: TRBJ1-3
DNA: TGTGCCAGCAGCTTAGACGGTAGCTCTGGAAACACCATATATTTT
CDR3: CASSLDGSSGNTIYF

V: TRBV15
D: TRBD1
size: once
J: TRBJ2-7
DNA: TGTGCCACCAGTCAGGGGGACACCTACGAGCAGTACTTC
CDR3: CATSQGDTYEQYF

V: TRBV12-3/TRBV12-4
D: TRBD1
size: .
J: TRBJ1-2
DNA: TGTGCCACCAACAGGGGGGGGAGTAACTATGGCTACACCTTC
CDR3: CATNRGGSNYGYTF

V: TRBV28
D: .
size: .
J: TRBJ1-3
DNA: TGTGCCAGCAGTGTTCTGGGGGGTACAGGGCGCGGAAACACCATATATTTT
CDR3: CASSVLGGTGRGNTIYF

V: TRBV27
D: TRBD2
size: few
J: TRBJ2-5
DNA: TGTGCCAGCAGTCCGGGACTAGCCTATATGAGAGAGACCCAGTACTTC
CDR3: CASSPGLAYMRETQYF

V: TRBV6-1
D: TRBD1
size: few
J: TRBJ1-6
DNA: TGTGCCAGCAGTGGAACCGGGACAGGGGGCGACCGCCGCCGTTCACCCCTCCACTTT
CDR3: CASSGTGTGGDRRRSPLHF

V: TRBV19
D: .
size: .
J: TRBJ2-5
DNA: TGTGCCAGTAGTATGAGGAGGGATGAGACCCAGTACTTC
CDR3: CASSMRRDETQYF

V: TRBV6-1
D: TRBD2
size: few
J: TRBJ2-3
DNA: TGTGCCAGCAGTGATGTAGCGGGAGGCAAAGATACGCAGTATTTT
CDR3: CASSDVAGGKDTQYF

V: TRBV25-1
D: .
size: few
J: TRBJ2-3
DNA: TGTGCCAGCAGTGATGCCTCTGAAAGGGCAGATACGCAGTATTTT
CDR3: CASSDASERADTQYF

V: TRBV4-2
D: TRBD1
size: .
J: TRBJ1-1
DNA: TGTGCCAGCAGCCTCCGCGGACAGGAAGACACTGAAGCTTTCTTT
CDR3: CASSLRGQEDTEAFF

V: TRBV11-3
D: .
size: .
J: TRBJ1-5
DNA: TGTGCCAGCAGCTTAGATGTCCCAGACAGGATAGATAGCAATCAGCCCCAGCATTTT
CDR3: CASSLDVPDRIDSNQPQHF

V: TRBV4-1
D: .
size: .
J: TRBJ2-1
DNA: TGCGCCAGCAGCCAAGAGTACCATGAGCAGTTCTTC
CDR3: CASSQEYHEQFF

V: TRBV28
D: .
size: .
J: TRBJ1-2
DNA: TGTGCCAGCAGTACACCAGGCTATGGCTACACCTTC
CDR3: CASSTPGYGYTF

V: TRBV6-4
D: .
size: few
J: TRBJ2-3
DNA: TGTGCCAGCAGGATTACAGATACGCAGTATTTT
CDR3: CASRITDTQYF

V: TRBV2
D: .
size: .
J: TRBJ2-1
DNA: TGTGCCAGCAGCCTGCTCCGGGACAATGAGCAGTTCTTC
CDR3: CASSLLRDNEQFF

V: TRBV24-1
D: .
size: .
J: TRBJ1-1
DNA: TGTGCCACCAGCCAATCAGTCGGGGGCGTCACTGAAGCTTTCTTT
CDR3: CATSQSVGGVTEAFF

V: TRBV20-1
D: TRBD2
size: .
J: TRBJ2-5
DNA: TGCAGTGCTAGAAGACTAGCGGGAGGGAGTTCATCGGGGGCCCAGTACTTC
CDR3: CSARRLAGGSSSGAQYF

V: TRBV7-2
D: TRBD2
size: few
J: TRBJ2-7
DNA: TGTGCCAGCACCTTGGGGCGGGGGGCCCCCTACGAGCAGTACTTC
CDR3: CASTLGRGAPYEQYF

V: TRBV7-2
D: TRBD2
size: .
J: TRBJ2-5
DNA: TGTGCCAGCAGCCCACGTAGCGGGAGGGCAGTGGAGACCCAGTACTTC
CDR3: CASSPRSGRAVETQYF

V: TRBV6-1
D: TRBD2
size: few
J: TRBJ2-7
DNA: TGTGCCAGCAGCCAATCAACTAGCGGGAGAGGTGCCTACGAGCAGTACTTC
CDR3: CASSQSTSGRGAYEQYF

V: TRBV7-3
D: .
size: few
J: TRBJ1-1
DNA: TGTGCCAGCAGCACCGACCCGACCACTGAAGCTTTCTTT
CDR3: CASSTDPTTEAFF

V: TRBV28
D: .
size: .
J: TRBJ1-2
DNA: TGTGCCAGCAGCTCCTCGGGGGCGAGGGGTAGCTACACCTTC
CDR3: CASSSSGARGSYTF

V: TRBV7-2
D: .
size: .
J: TRBJ1-5
DNA: TGTGCCAGCAGCCCCCCCGGGACAAAGCAGCCCCAGCATTTT
CDR3: CASSPPGTKQPQHF

V: TRBV28
D: .
size: few
J: TRBJ1-6
DNA: TGTGCCAGCAGTCCCCCCGGGTACTCACCCCTCCACTTT
CDR3: CASSPPGYSPLHF

V: TRBV6-1
D: .
size: .
J: TRBJ2-7
DNA: TGTGCCAGCGCTCCCGTCGAGGGCCCCCGTATCTACGAGCAGTACTTC
CDR3: CASAPVEGPRIYEQYF

V: TRBV7-9
D: TRBD2
size: .
J: TRBJ2-1
DNA: TGTGCCAGCAGCTTAGGAGGGAGGACTAGCGGGAGGTCGAGCTCCTACAATGAGCAGTTCTTC
CDR3: CASSLGGRTSGRSSSYNEQFF

V: TRBV10-3
D: TRBD2
size: few
J: TRBJ2-5
DNA: TGTGCCATCAGTCTAGCGGGAGAGGAAGAGACCCAGTACTTC
CDR3: CAISLAGEEETQYF

V: TRBV19
D: .
size: .
J: TRBJ2-7
DNA: TGTGCCAGTAGTCCTGGACTGATTACCTACGAGCAGTACTTC
CDR3: CASSPGLITYEQYF

V: TRBV24-1
D: .
size: few
J: TRBJ2-3
DNA: TGTGCCACTTCAGTCTCTCCGGGGAGGAGCACAGATACGCAGTATTTT
CDR3: CATSVSPGRSTDTQYF

V: TRBV4-2
D: TRBD1
size: .
J: TRBJ2-3
DNA: TGTGCCAGCAGCCGAATTAATACTCAGGGACAGGGGGGAGATACGCAGTATTTT
CDR3: CASSRINTQGQGGDTQYF

V: TRBV6-5
D: .
size: few
J: TRBJ2-1
DNA: TGTGCCAGCAGTTCTCTCGGGGGTAGGAATGAGCAGTTCTTC
CDR3: CASSSLGGRNEQFF

V: TRBV5-1
D: .
size: once
J: TRBJ2-5
DNA: TGCGCCAGCAGCGGTGACCAAGAGACCCAGTACTTC
CDR3: CASSGDQETQYF

V: TRBV28
D: .
size: .
J: TRBJ2-3
DNA: TGTGCCAGCAGTTTGGACAGCACAGATACGCAGTATTTT
CDR3: CASSLDSTDTQYF

V: TRBV6-4
D: TRBD1
size: .
J: TRBJ2-7
DNA: TGTGCCAGCAGTGCCCCCACCGGGACAGGGGGCTACGAGCAGTACTTC
CDR3: CASSAPTGTGGYEQYF

V: TRBV6-1
D: TRBD1
size: few
J: TRBJ1-2
DNA: TGTGCCAGCAGAGACCCGGGACAGCCCGCCGGGGGTGGCTACACCTTC
CDR3: CASRDPGQPAGGGYTF

V: TRBV20-1
D: TRBD2
size: .
J: TRBJ2-7
DNA: TGCAGTGCCAGAGCGGGGCTAGCGGGAGGATCCCCCTACGAGCAGTACTTC
CDR3: CSARAGLAGGSPYEQYF

V: TRBV19
D: .
size: .
J: TRBJ2-3
DNA: TGTGCCAGTCTCGAGGTGGGGAGCACAGATACGCAGTATTTT
CDR3: CASLEVGSTDTQYF

V: TRBV2
D: .
size: few
J: TRBJ1-2
DNA: TGTGCCAGCAAGGGGACGGTCAACTATGGCTACACCTTC
CDR3: CASKGTVNYGYTF

V: TRBV5-1
D: .
size: .
J: TRBJ2-3
DNA: TGCGCCAGCAGCTTGCCGCGGGAAAGCACAGATACGCAGTATTTT
CDR3: CASSLPRESTDTQYF

V: TRBV4-2
D: .
size: few
J: TRBJ2-7
DNA: TGTGCCAGCAGCCAAGAGGGGGGCAGGTCCTACGAGCAGTACTTC
CDR3: CASSQEGGRSYEQYF

V: TRBV7-2
D: .
size: .
J: TRBJ2-7
DNA: TGTGCCAGCAGCTTAGTCTACGAGCAGTACTTC
CDR3: CASSLVYEQYF